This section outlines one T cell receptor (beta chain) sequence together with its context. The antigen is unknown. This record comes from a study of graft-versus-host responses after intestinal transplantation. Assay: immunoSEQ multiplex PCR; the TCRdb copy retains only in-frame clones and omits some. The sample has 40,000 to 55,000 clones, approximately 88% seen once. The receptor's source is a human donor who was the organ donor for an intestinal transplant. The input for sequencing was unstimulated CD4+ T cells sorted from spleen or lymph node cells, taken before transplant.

This CDR3 is CAWSSAGRARAFF. CDR3 in DNA: TGTGCCTGGAGTTCGGCAGGAAGAGCCCGAGCTTTCTTT. The rearrangement links TRBV30 to TRBJ1-1; D call uncertain. The CDR3 has 13 residues. CDR1 GTSNPN and CDR2 SVGIG come from the germline V gene (reference sequence). Trimming removed 2 bases from V and 10 bases from J, with 17 bases in between.